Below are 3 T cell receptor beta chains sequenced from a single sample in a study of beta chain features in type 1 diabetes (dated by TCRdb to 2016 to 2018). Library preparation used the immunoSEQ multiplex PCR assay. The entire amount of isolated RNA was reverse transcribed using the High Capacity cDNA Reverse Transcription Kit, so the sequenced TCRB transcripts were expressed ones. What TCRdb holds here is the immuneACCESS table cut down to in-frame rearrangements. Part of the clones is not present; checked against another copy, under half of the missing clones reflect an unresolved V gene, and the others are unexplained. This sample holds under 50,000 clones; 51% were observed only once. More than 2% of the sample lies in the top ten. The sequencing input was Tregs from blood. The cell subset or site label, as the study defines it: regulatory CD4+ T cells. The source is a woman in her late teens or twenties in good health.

The CDR3 sequence is CASSPTGGNTEAFF. The CDR3 nucleotides read TGTGCCAGCAGCCCGACAGGGGGGAACACTGAAGCTTTCTTT. The V and J genes are TRBV5-4 and TRBJ1-1; 9 nucleotides agree with TRBD1. Germline V gene sequence: CDR1 SGHNT, CDR2 YYREEE (reference sequence). The CDR3 spans 14 residues. The ends lost 4 bases at V and 1 base at J; junction bases unmatched: 2.

CDR3 DNA sequence: TGTGCCAGCAGTTCCCCCCCTACGGCAGGAACTGAAGCTTTCTTT. Amino acids: CASSSPPTAGTEAFF. The rearrangement uses TRBV28 and TRBJ1-1; D not resolved. Germline CDR1 reads MDHEN; CDR2 reads SYDVKM. This CDR3 contains 15 residues. V was cut by 4 bases and J by 5 bases, with 17 bases left in between.

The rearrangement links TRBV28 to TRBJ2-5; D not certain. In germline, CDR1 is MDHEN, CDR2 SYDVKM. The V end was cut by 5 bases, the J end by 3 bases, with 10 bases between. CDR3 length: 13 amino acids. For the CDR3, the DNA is TGTGCCAGCAGTCCTCACCAGGAAGAGACCCAGTACTTC. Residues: CASSPHQEETQYF.